This T cell receptor (beta chain) emerged from a study of T-cell reconstitution after alpha-beta-depleted transplantation in children. This clonotype was recorded a few times. The ends lost 4 bases at V and 9 bases at J; junction bases unmatched: 6. The CDR3 is 15 residues long. Using unique molecular identifiers, the investigators prepared the TCRbeta library. TCRdb ran MiXCR on the PCR reads and lists one entry per CDR3 protein. The sample yields about 610,000 distinct CDR3 sequences, under 12% seen once. The clonotype comes from a human donor who donated a stem cell graft to a child with acute myeloid leukemia. This rearrangement joins TRBV12-3 or TRBV12-4 to TRBJ2-1; 13 bases fit TRBD2. The sample consisted of PBMCs from the stem cell graft donor, taken from the stem cell graft. The DNA for the CDR3 is TGTGCCAGCAGTTCCGGACTAGCGGGAGCTAGTGAGCAGTTCTTC. This sequence encodes CASSSGLAGASEQFF.